The text below deals with one T cell receptor (beta chain). Its antigen is still unknown. PCR primers comprised 60 Vbeta and 13 Jbeta primers. Produced via immunoSEQ multiplex PCR; TCRdb's table is partial and in-frame only. The table has some 110,000 clones, about 81% seen once. This sample was taken from a study of cytomegalovirus exposure and HLA in healthy donors. Findings and caveats of the study: For TCR beta chains, V- and J-gene trimming was later linked to a missense DCLRE1C variant. Reported results showed that the classifier diagnosed cytomegalovirus status with high specificity and sensitivity.

The TCR comes from a woman aged 25-40 years in good health and CMV-seronegative. The specimen sequenced was PBMCs.

The DNA for the CDR3 is TGTGCCAGCAGCCCGGGACAGTGGGGCTCCTACGAGCAGTACTTC. Amino acids: CASSPGQWGSYEQYF. V and J are TRBV6-5 and TRBJ2-7; 7 nucleotides agree with TRBD1. The CDR3 consists of 15 residues. Germline V gives CDR1 MNHEY, CDR2 SVGAGI. The ends lost 6 bases at V and 0 bases at J; junction bases unmatched: 8.